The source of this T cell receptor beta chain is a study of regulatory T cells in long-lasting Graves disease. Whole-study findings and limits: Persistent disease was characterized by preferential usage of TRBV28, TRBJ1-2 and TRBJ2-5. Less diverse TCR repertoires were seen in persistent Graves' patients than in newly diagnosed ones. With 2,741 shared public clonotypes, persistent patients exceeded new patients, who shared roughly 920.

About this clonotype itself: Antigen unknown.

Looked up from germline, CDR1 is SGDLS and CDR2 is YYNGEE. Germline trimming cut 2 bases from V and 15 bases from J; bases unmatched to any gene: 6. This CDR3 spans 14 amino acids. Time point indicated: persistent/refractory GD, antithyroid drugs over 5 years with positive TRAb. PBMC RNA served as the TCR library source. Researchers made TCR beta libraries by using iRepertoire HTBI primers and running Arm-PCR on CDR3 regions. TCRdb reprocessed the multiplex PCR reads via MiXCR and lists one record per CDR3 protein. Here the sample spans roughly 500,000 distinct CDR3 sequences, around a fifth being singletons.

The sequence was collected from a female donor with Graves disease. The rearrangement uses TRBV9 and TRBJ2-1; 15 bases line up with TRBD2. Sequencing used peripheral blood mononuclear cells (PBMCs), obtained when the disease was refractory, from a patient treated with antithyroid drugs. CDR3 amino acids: CASSVSGTSGRSFF. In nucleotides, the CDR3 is TGTGCCAGCAGCGTTTCCGGGACTAGCGGGAGGTCGTTCTTC.